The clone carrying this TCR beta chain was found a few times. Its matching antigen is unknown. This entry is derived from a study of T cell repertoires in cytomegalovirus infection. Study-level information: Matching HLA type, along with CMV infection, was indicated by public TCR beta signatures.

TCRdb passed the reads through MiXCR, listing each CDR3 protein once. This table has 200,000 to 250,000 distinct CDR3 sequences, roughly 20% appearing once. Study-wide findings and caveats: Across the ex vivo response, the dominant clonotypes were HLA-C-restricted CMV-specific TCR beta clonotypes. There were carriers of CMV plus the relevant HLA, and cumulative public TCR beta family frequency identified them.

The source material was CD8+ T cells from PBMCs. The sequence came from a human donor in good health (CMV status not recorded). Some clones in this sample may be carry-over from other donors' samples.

The CDR3 sequence: CATGGSGFMGPQHF. The CDR3 coding sequence is TGTGCCACAGGGGGATCAGGGTTCATGGGTCCCCAGCATTTT. The rearrangement links TRBV10-3 to TRBJ1-5, with 7 bases fitting TRBD1. CDR1 and CDR2 from the germline V gene are ENHRY and SYGVKD. Trimming at V came to 10 bases and at J to 10 bases, leaving 16 bases not matched to a gene. The CDR3 totals 14 residues.